These 17 T cell receptor beta chains were sequenced from one sample in a study of response to subunit inactivated influenza vaccine. MiXCR, run by TCRdb on the RT-PCR reads, gives a single entry per CDR3 protein. The data show 750,000 to 850,000 distinct CDR3 sequences, approximately 17% seen once. Sample: PBMCs from blood, taken 5 days after vaccination. These TCRs come from a man aged 45-60 years who received an inactivated influenza vaccine.

The gene calls are TRBV4-2 and TRBJ1-1, with D unclear. Germline loops: CDR1 LGHNA, CDR2 YNFKEQ. Trimming removed 0 bases from V and 3 bases from J, with 8 bases in between. The CDR3 has 14 residues. In DNA, the CDR3 is TGTGCCAGCAGCCAAGAAGGGAGTTACACTGAAGCTTTCTTT. Translation: CASSQEGSYTEAFF.

This clonotype has only a few counts. The J gene is TRBJ2-3, the V gene TRBV7-2; no reliable D call. V shed 6 bases and J shed 2 bases, with 18 bases lying between them. CDR3 length: 16 residues. Germline V gene data show CDR1 as SGHTA and CDR2 as FQGNSA. The CDR3 DNA follows: TGTGCCAGCAGTCCTACTAATCGGGCCTCCACAGATACGCAGTATTTT. It codes for CASSPTNRASTDTQYF.

The chain joins TRBV28 to TRBJ2-1; TRBD2 matches 9 bases. Per germline, CDR1 MDHEN and CDR2 SYDVKM. CDR3 length: 15 residues. With 6 bases clipped from V and 6 bases from J, the junction kept 9 bases outside the gene matches. The CDR3 is CASSPLGGGANEQFF. The CDR3 DNA reads TGTGCCAGCAGCCCTCTAGGCGGGGGGGCCAATGAGCAGTTCTTC.

This clonotype was seen more than once but under ten times. This chain links TRBV7-9 with TRBJ2-7; D could derive from TRBD1 or TRBD2 (5 bases each). Trimming left V 1 base short and J 1 base short, with 17 bases between. The germline V gene has CDR1 SEHNR and CDR2 FQNEAQ (reference sequence). The CDR3 is made up of 17 amino acids. The CDR3 loop is CASSLGDGPKGSYEQYF. The CDR3 DNA follows: TGTGCCAGCAGCTTAGGGGACGGGCCGAAGGGTTCCTACGAGCAGTACTTC.

The chain has TRBV7-6 and TRBJ2-1, with D tentatively TRBD1 or TRBD2 (6 bases each). Trimming stripped 8 bases from V and 4 bases from J, with 12 bases between. Germline CDR1 reads SGHVS; CDR2 reads FNYEAQ. The CDR3 runs to 13 residues. CDR3 DNA: TGTGCCAGCCGGGGGCAGGGGTACAATGAGCAGTTCTTC. It translates to CASRGQGYNEQFF. Together with reference TRBV7-6 and TRBJ2-1, the CDR3 gives the full variable domain: GAGVSQSPRYKVTKRGQDVALRCDPISGHVSLYWYRQALGQGPEFLTYFNYEAQQDKSGLPNDRFSAERPEGSISTLTIQRTEQRDSAMYRCASRGQGYNEQFFGPGTRLTVL.

This clonotype has just a few counts. The CDR3 reads CSASYLRESAYEQYF. The CDR3 bases are TGCAGTGCTTCATATCTACGGGAGAGCGCCTACGAGCAGTACTTC. The genes are TRBV20-1 and TRBJ2-7; perhaps TRBD2 as D (6 bases). Germline V CDR1 and CDR2: DFQATT, SNEGSKA (reference sequence). This CDR3 contains 15 residues. The V and J ends lost 5 bases and 2 bases respectively, with 19 bases between them.

The chain combines TRBV7-8 with TRBJ1-1; 9 bases line up with TRBD1. Germline V CDR1 and CDR2: SGHVS, FQNEAQ. The length of the CDR3 is 15 residues. With 4 bases clipped from V and 6 bases from J, the junction kept 9 bases outside the gene matches. CDR3 DNA sequence: TGTGCCAGCAGCTCAGGACAGGGGATGTTCCCTGAAGCTTTCTTT. Its translation: CASSSGQGMFPEAFF.

CDR3 sequence: CASSWSGGRTDTQYF. CDR3 nucleotides: TGTGCCAGCAGCTGGTCGGGGGGGCGCACAGATACGCAGTATTTT. V and J are TRBV7-2 and TRBJ2-3, with 8 bases identical to TRBD2. J gave up 1 base and V 4 bases, and 4 bases lay outside the gene matches. CDR3 size: 15 residues. The germline gives CDR1 SGHTA, CDR2 FQGNSA.

This clonotype was observed a few times. The V and J genes are TRBV5-1 and TRBJ2-3; D might be TRBD1 or TRBD2, each matching 5 bases. Germline lookup yields CDR1 SGHRS and CDR2 YFSETQ. The CDR3 spans 15 residues. Trimming shortened V by 4 bases and J by 4 bases, and 16 bases separated the two germline ends. The CDR3 loop reads CASSLSGLGADTQYF. The CDR3 DNA reads as TGCGCCAGCAGCCTATCGGGGCTCGGCGCAGATACGCAGTATTTT.

This clonotype was picked up a small number of times. The chain joins TRBV6-1 to TRBJ2-7; 10 bases map to TRBD2. From germline, CDR1 is MNHNS and CDR2 SASEGT. The CDR3 runs 15 residues. The J segment lost 2 bases and the V segment lost 5 bases, leaving 6 bases of the junction unmatched. CDR3 nucleotides: TGTGCCAGCAGTAGTTCTAGCGGGAGTCCCTACGAGCAGTACTTC. Encoded protein: CASSSSSGSPYEQYF.

This clonotype was counted many times. The chain uses TRBV5-8 and TRBJ1-5; possible D gene TRBD1, 6 bases. V was cut by 6 bases and J by 6 bases, with 19 bases left in between. This CDR3 spans 15 amino acids. Germline CDR1 is SGHTS and CDR2 is YDEGEE. The DNA for the CDR3 is TGTGCCAGCACCCCTCGGGGGGGCATCAGTCAGCCCCAGCATTTT. Its translation is CASTPRGGISQPQHF.

The V and J genes are TRBV6-1 and TRBJ2-1; TRBD1 aligns across 8 bases. V lost 9 bases, J lost 4 bases, and 8 bases stayed unmatched. In germline, CDR1 is MNHNS, CDR2 SASEGT. There are 14 residues in the CDR3. CDR3 coding DNA: TGTGCCAGTATAACAGGGGGTAATTACAATGAGCAGTTCTTC. This codes for CASITGGNYNEQFF.

Only one count was recorded for this clonotype. This chain uses TRBV4-3 with TRBJ2-1; 13 nucleotides align to TRBD2. The CDR3 totals 16 residues. Looked up from germline, CDR1 is LGHNA and CDR2 is YSLEER. Germline trimming cut 4 bases from V and 9 bases from J; bases unmatched to any gene: 9. CDR3 region: CASSRGTSGISGEQFF. CDR3 coding DNA: TGCGCCAGCAGCCGAGGGACTAGCGGGATCTCGGGTGAGCAGTTCTTC.

The sample holds a few counts of this clonotype. V and J are TRBV4-3 and TRBJ1-2; D is perhaps TRBD1 (5 bases). This CDR3 has 15 residues. Trimming removed 4 bases at V and 4 bases at J, with 16 bases between. CDR1 LGHNA and CDR2 YSLEER come from the germline V gene. CDR3 loop: CASSPEPGRGYGYTF. CDR3 sequence (DNA): TGCGCCAGCAGCCCGGAGCCGGGGCGCGGCTATGGCTACACCTTC.

Many counts were recorded for this clonotype. This chain connects TRBV5-1 to TRBJ2-5, with 11 bases lining up with TRBD2. V shed 4 bases and J 2 bases; nucleotides not matched to a gene: 1. CDR3 length: 14 amino acids. The V gene's germline CDR1 is SGHRS and CDR2 YFSETQ. CDR3 nucleotides: TGCGCCAGCAGCGGGACTAGCGGACAAGAGACCCAGTACTTC. It translates to CASSGTSGQETQYF.

The chain uses TRBV5-1 and TRBJ2-3, with 12 bases fitting TRBD1. Germline CDR1 and CDR2: SGHRS and YFSETQ. The CDR3 consists of 21 residues. The trim removed 3 bases at V and 5 bases at J, leaving 22 bases unmatched. CDR3 loop: CASSWRGQGAFRTSDEDTQYF. The CDR3, as DNA: TGCGCCAGCAGCTGGAGGGGACAGGGGGCGTTCCGGACTAGCGACGAAGATACGCAGTATTTT.

The chain is built from TRBV11-2 and TRBJ2-7; no reliable D call. Germline loops: CDR1 SGHAT, CDR2 FQNNGV. Trimming removed 1 base from V and 2 bases from J, with 12 bases in between. The CDR3 runs to 15 residues. The CDR3 sequence is CASSLVGVSTYEQYF. The CDR3 DNA is TGTGCCAGCAGCTTAGTGGGCGTATCCACCTACGAGCAGTACTTC.